These 22 T cell receptor beta chains originate from one sample sequenced in a study of shared clonotypes between healthy human individuals. Profiling relied on immunoSEQ multiplex PCR, and the TCRdb table lists in-frame clones only, not all of them. The repertoire has 400,000 or so clones, roughly 96% of them found once; the top ten carry 0.32%. Sequenced material: memory CD8+ T cells sorted from blood. Subset in this sample: CD45RO+ cells pooled with CCR7-negative TemRA cells. These TCRs come from a man aged 30-40 years in good health.

The CDR3 region is CASSILGGAFSYEQYF. For the CDR3, the DNA is TGTGCCAGCAGCATCTTAGGGGGTGCCTTCTCCTACGAGCAGTACTTC. The rearrangement links TRBV5-8 to TRBJ2-7, with D perhaps matching TRBD1 (6 bases). The germline gives CDR1 SGHTS, CDR2 YDEGEE. The CDR3 contains 16 residues. The germline V and J ends were trimmed by 4 bases and 0 bases, with 17 bases remaining between them.

The chain has TRBV9 and TRBJ2-5, with unresolved D. V dropped 0 bases and J dropped 4 bases, with 7 bases sitting between them. In germline, CDR1 is SGDLS, CDR2 YYNGEE. The length of the CDR3 is 13 residues. Here the CDR3 DNA reads TGTGCCAGCAGCGTAGCTTCGGGAGAGACCCAGTACTTC. It codes for CASSVASGETQYF.

The rearrangement links TRBV6-1 to TRBJ1-5; 10 nucleotides match TRBD1. Germline values: CDR1 MNHNS, CDR2 SASEGT. The V segment lost 4 bases and the J segment 7 bases; nucleotides outside the gene matches: 10. CDR3 length equals 16 residues. This chain's CDR3 is CASSAPLTGGEQPQHF. DNA for the CDR3: TGTGCCAGCAGTGCACCATTGACAGGGGGCGAGCAGCCCCAGCATTTT.

The CDR3 region has the DNA TGTGCCAGACGGGACAGGGGCTACACCTTC. This gives the protein CARRDRGYTF. The chain recombines TRBV2 with TRBJ1-2; TRBD1 aligns across 8 bases. Trimming removed 9 bases from V and 8 bases from J; junction bases left unmatched: 2. The length of the CDR3 is 10 residues. CDR1 is SNHLY, CDR2 FYNNEI, per germline.

The chain recombines TRBV2 with TRBJ2-4; 7 bases fit TRBD2. Looked up from germline, CDR1 is SNHLY and CDR2 is FYNNEI. After removal of 6 bases from V and 0 bases from J, the junction contained 11 bases not matched to a gene. The CDR3 contains 17 residues. The CDR3 DNA is TGTGCCAGCAGCCAGACCGGGGGGTGGCTAGCCAAAAACATTCAGTACTTC. Protein sequence: CASSQTGGWLAKNIQYF.

This clone was observed a single time. The chain employs TRBV19 and TRBJ1-1, with D tentatively TRBD1 (5 bases). V lost 6 bases and J 3 bases, leaving 17 bases between the germline ends. Germline V lookup: CDR1 LNHDA, CDR2 SQIVND (reference sequence). The CDR3 covers 15 residues. CDR3 protein: CASRKPGVKYTEAFF. CDR3 nucleotides: TGTGCCAGTAGAAAACCGGGGGTCAAATACACTGAAGCTTTCTTT.

This clone came up a few times. The V gene is TRBV5-1, the J gene TRBJ2-1; D is unresolved. Trimming stripped 4 bases from V and 15 bases from J, with 8 bases between. Looked up from germline, CDR1 is SGHRS and CDR2 is YFSETQ. The CDR3 length is 9 residues. The CDR3 region is CASSPPMFF. The CDR3 DNA sequence: TGCGCCAGCAGCCCCCCGATGTTCTTC.

This clone was seen just once. The chain couples TRBV11-3 to TRBJ2-1, with D unclear. V was pared by 3 bases and J by 2 bases, with 11 bases between. Germline-derived CDR1 and CDR2 are SGHNT and YENEEA. There are 15 residues in the CDR3. DNA of the CDR3: TGTGCCAGCAGCTTCGGGCCTCTCGCCTACAATGAGCAGTTCTTC. Translating it yields CASSFGPLAYNEQFF.

V is TRBV27 and J is TRBJ2-2; D uncertain. Trimming took off 3 bases at V and 6 bases at J, with 8 bases between the two ends. This CDR3 has 13 amino acids. Germline V lookup: CDR1 MNHEY, CDR2 SMNVEV (reference sequence). The CDR3 DNA reads TGTGCCAGCAGTTTCGCGGTCCCCGGGGAGCTGTTTTTT. As protein: CASSFAVPGELFF.

A note on this clone: Other DNA sequences within the sample encode an identical CDR3. CDR3 residues: CASSLGAYNEQFF. CDR3 sequence (DNA): TGTGCCAGCAGTTTAGGGGCGTACAATGAGCAGTTCTTC. The gene calls are TRBV28 and TRBJ2-1; D may be TRBD1 (5 bases). Trimming cost V 2 bases and J 4 bases, with 6 bases left between them. There are 13 residues in the CDR3. Germline loops: CDR1 MDHEN, CDR2 SYDVKM.

The chain recombines TRBV6-6 with TRBJ2-1; no clear D. The germline V and J ends were trimmed by 6 bases and 4 bases, with 4 bases remaining between them. Germline CDR1 and CDR2: MNHNY and SVGAGI (reference sequence). The CDR3 contains 11 residues. This CDR3 is CASSVYNEQFF. In nucleotides, the CDR3 is TGTGCCAGCAGCGTATACAATGAGCAGTTCTTC.

The gene calls are TRBV30 and TRBJ2-1; D might be TRBD1 (6 bases). CDR3 length: 13 amino acids. Trimming removed 2 bases from V and 5 bases from J, with 10 bases in between. Per the germline V gene, CDR1 is GTSNPN and CDR2 is SVGIG (reference sequence). The chain's CDR3 is CAWSLGQNNEQFF. The CDR3 DNA follows: TGTGCCTGGAGTCTCGGACAGAACAATGAGCAGTTCTTC.

To note about this clone: This same CDR3 is encoded by further DNA sequences in the sample. The chain carries TRBV5-1 and TRBJ1-2; 8 bases fit TRBD1. The CDR3 sequence is 13 residues long. Germline CDR1 is SGHRS and CDR2 is YFSETQ. V was pared by 4 bases and J by 4 bases, with 3 bases of the junction left unmatched. The CDR3 DNA follows: TGCGCCAGCAGCCCGACAGGGGTCTATGGCTACACCTTC. Translating gives CASSPTGVYGYTF. The full variable domain, with the rest looked up from reference TRBV5-1 and TRBJ1-2, is KAGVTQTPRYLIKTRGQQVTLSCSPISGHRSVSWYQQTPGQGLQFLFEYFSETQRNKGNFPGRFSGRQFSNSRSEMNVSTLELGDSALYLCASSPTGVYGYTFGSGTRLTVV.

J is TRBJ1-4 and V is TRBV7-9; no firm D call. Germline assignment: CDR1 SEHNR and CDR2 FQNEAQ (reference sequence). This CDR3 contains 13 residues. With 0 bases removed from V and 8 bases from J, the gap between germline ends came to 7 bases. CDR3 bases: TGTGCCAGCAGCTTAGCTGGGCAGGAAAAACTGTTTTTT. Residues: CASSLAGQEKLFF.

As concerns this clone: The same CDR3 is also encoded by other DNA sequences in this sample. The chain recombines TRBV7-2 with TRBJ2-7; TRBD2 agrees at 8 bases. The CDR3 is 13 amino acids. V trimming: 2 bases; J trimming: 3 bases; junction bases outside the gene matches: 0. Germline V gene data show CDR1 as SGHTA and CDR2 as FQGNSA. This CDR3 reads CASSLTSGYEQYF. The CDR3 DNA is TGTGCCAGCAGCTTAACTAGCGGCTACGAGCAGTACTTC.

The rearrangement links TRBV5-4 to TRBJ2-7; 10 positions agree with TRBD2. The germline V gene encodes CDR1 SGHNT and CDR2 YYREEE (reference sequence). The V segment lost 3 bases and the J segment 5 bases; nucleotides outside the gene matches: 5. This CDR3 contains 14 residues. The CDR3 bases are TGTGCCAGCAGCTCCCAGCGGGAGGGGAACGAGCAGTACTTC. It specifies CASSSQREGNEQYF.

The chain couples TRBV19 to TRBJ2-2, with 9 positions matching TRBD2. J lost 5 bases, V lost 2 bases, and 9 bases had no gene match. The CDR3 runs to 17 residues. In germline, CDR1 is LNHDA, CDR2 SQIVND (reference sequence). The CDR3 loop is CASSIRGRAYLTGELFF. For the CDR3, the DNA is TGTGCCAGTAGTATACGCGGGAGGGCCTATTTAACCGGGGAGCTGTTTTTT.

The CDR3 DNA is TGTGCCAGCTCACCACTAGCGGGAGCGTCCGAGCAGTACTTC. Translation: CASSPLAGASEQYF. J is TRBJ2-7 and V is TRBV18; the match to TRBD2 covers 9 bases. CDR1 KGHSH and CDR2 LQKENI come from the germline V gene. V lost 1 base and J lost 6; bases outside the gene matches: 4. The CDR3 covers 14 residues.

The genes are TRBV11-1 and TRBJ1-1; D ambiguous. The V end was cut by 1 base, the J end by 3 bases, with 3 bases between. The CDR3 covers 12 residues. From germline, CDR1 is SGHAT and CDR2 FQDESV (reference sequence). The CDR3 loop reads CASSLGDTEAFF. Here the CDR3 DNA reads TGTGCCAGCAGCTTAGGGGACACTGAAGCTTTCTTT. Using reference TRBV11-1 and TRBJ1-1 for the parts outside the CDR3, the full variable domain is EAEVAQSPRYKITEKSQAVAFWCDPISGHATLYWYRQILGQGPELLVQFQDESVVDDSQLPKDRFSAERLKGVDSTLKIQPAELGDSAMYLCASSLGDTEAFFGQGTRLTVV.

For the CDR3, the DNA is TGTGCCAGCATCTCCGACAGGGGCGCCTACGAGCAGTACTTC. Translation gives CASISDRGAYEQYF. This chain joins TRBV6-6 and TRBJ2-7; 8 bases match TRBD1. Germline CDR1 and CDR2: MNHNY and SVGAGI (reference sequence). CDR3 length: 14 residues. V gave up 7 bases and J gave up 2 bases; unmatched junction bases: 7.

The rearrangement uses TRBV7-3 and TRBJ2-1, with D perhaps TRBD2 (6 bases). The CDR3 contains 14 residues. V was shortened by 1 base and J by 4 bases, with 8 bases between the two germline ends. The germline gives CDR1 SGHTA, CDR2 FQGTGA. The CDR3 sequence: CASSLSGGYNEQFF. For the CDR3, the DNA is TGTGCCAGCAGCTTAAGTGGGGGGTACAATGAGCAGTTCTTC. Using reference TRBV7-3 and TRBJ2-1 for the parts outside the CDR3, the full variable domain is GAGVSQTPSNKVTEKGKYVELRCDPISGHTALYWYRQSLGQGPEFLIYFQGTGAADDSGLPNDRFFAVRPEGSVSTLKIQRTERGDSAVYLCASSLSGGYNEQFFGPGTRLTVL.

The rearrangement links TRBV18 to TRBJ2-7, with TRBD2 matching 8 bases. Trimming took 5 bases from V and 2 from J; bases not matched to a gene: 5. Germline CDR1 reads KGHSH; CDR2 reads LQKENI. CDR3 size: 14 residues. CDR3 nucleotides: TGTGCCAGCTCATTAGCGGGAACAACCTACGAGCAGTACTTC. Translation: CASSLAGTTYEQYF.